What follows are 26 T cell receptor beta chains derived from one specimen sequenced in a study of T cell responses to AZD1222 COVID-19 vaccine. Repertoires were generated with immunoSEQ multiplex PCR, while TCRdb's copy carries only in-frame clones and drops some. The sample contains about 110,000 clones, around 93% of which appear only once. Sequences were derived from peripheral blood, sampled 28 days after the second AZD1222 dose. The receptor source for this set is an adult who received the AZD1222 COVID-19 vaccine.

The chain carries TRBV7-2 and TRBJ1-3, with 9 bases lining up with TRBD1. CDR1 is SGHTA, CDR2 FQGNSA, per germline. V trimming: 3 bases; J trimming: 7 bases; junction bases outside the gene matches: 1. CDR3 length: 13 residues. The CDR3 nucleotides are TGTGCCAGCAGCTTCGACAGGGGGAACACCATATATTTT. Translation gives CASSFDRGNTIYF.

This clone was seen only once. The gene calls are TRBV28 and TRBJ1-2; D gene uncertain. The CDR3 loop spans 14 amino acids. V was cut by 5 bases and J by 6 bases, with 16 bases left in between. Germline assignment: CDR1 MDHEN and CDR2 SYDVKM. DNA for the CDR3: TGTGCCAGCAGTGCCCCTGAGGGCTTTGATGGCTACACCTTC. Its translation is CASSAPEGFDGYTF.

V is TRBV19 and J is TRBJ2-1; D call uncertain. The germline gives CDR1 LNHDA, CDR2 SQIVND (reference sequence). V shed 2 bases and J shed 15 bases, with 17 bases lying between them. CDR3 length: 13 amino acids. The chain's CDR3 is CASSIIVDLQRFF. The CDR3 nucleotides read TGTGCCAGTAGTATAATCGTGGACCTCCAGCGGTTCTTC. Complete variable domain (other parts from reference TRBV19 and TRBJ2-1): DGGITQSPKYLFRKEGQNVTLSCEQNLNHDAMYWYRQDPGQGLRLIYYSQIVNDFQKGDIAEGYSVSREKKESFPLTVTSAQKNPTAFYLCASSIIVDLQRFFGPGTRLTVL.

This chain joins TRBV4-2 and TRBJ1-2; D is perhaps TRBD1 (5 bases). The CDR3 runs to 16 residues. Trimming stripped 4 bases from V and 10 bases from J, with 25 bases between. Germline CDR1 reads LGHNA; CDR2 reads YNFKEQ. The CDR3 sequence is CASSPRMWQGRLIYTF. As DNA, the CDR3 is TGTGCCAGCAGCCCCCGCATGTGGCAGGGACGGTTGATCTACACCTTC.

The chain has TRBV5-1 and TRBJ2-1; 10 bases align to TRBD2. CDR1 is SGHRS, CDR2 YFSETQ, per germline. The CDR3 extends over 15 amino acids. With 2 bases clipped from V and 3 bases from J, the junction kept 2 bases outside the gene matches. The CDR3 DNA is TGCGCCAGCAGCTTCGGGACTAGCGACTACAATGAGCAGTTCTTC. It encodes CASSFGTSDYNEQFF.

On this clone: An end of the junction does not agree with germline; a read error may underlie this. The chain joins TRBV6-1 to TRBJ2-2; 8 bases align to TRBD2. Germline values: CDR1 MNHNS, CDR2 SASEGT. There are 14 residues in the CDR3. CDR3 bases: TGTGCCCGCAGTGACCGGGGGGGTACGGGGGAGCTGTTTTTT. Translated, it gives CARSDRGGTGELFF.

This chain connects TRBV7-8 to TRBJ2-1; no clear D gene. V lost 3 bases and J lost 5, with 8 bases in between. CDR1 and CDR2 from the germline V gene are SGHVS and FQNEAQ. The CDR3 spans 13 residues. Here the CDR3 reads CASSFGRNNEQFF. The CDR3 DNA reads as TGTGCCAGCAGCTTTGGTAGAAACAATGAGCAGTTCTTC.

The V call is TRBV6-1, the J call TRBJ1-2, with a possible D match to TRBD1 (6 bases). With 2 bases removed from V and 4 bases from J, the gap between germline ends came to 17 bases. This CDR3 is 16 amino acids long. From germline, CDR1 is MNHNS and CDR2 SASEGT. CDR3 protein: CASSESPGQGIYGYTF. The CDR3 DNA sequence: TGTGCCAGCAGTGAAAGCCCCGGGCAGGGGATCTATGGCTACACCTTC.

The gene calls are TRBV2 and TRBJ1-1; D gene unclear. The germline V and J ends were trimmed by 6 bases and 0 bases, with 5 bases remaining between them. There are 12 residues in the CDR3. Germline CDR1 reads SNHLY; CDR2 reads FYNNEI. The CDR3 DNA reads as TGTGCCAGCAGGTTCATGAACACTGAAGCTTTCTTT. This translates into CASRFMNTEAFF.

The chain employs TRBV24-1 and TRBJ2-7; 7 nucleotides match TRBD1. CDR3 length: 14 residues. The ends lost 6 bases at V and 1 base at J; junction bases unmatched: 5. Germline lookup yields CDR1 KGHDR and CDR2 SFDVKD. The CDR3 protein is CATSPGTASYEQYF. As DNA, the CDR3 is TGTGCCACCAGTCCCGGGACAGCTTCCTACGAGCAGTACTTC.

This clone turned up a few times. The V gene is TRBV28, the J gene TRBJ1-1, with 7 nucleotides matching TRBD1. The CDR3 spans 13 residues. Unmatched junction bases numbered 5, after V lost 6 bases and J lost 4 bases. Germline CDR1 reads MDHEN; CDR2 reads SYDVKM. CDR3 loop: CASRKDRSTEAFF. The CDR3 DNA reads TGTGCCAGCAGGAAGGACAGGAGCACTGAAGCTTTCTTT.

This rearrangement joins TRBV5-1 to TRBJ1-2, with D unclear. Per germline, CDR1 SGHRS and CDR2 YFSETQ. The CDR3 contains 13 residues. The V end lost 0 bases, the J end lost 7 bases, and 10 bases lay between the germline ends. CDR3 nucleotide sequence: TGCGCCAGCAGCTTGGACGGGTCGGCTGGCTACACCTTC. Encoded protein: CASSLDGSAGYTF. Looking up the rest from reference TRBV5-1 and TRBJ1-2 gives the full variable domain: KAGVTQTPRYLIKTRGQQVTLSCSPISGHRSVSWYQQTPGQGLQFLFEYFSETQRNKGNFPGRFSGRQFSNSRSEMNVSTLELGDSALYLCASSLDGSAGYTFGSGTRLTVV.

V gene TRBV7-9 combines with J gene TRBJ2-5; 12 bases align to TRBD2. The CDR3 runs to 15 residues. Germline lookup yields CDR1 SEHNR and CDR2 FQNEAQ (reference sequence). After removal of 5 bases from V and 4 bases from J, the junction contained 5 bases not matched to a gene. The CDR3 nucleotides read TGTGCCAGCAGCCCGCTAGCGGGAGGGGGAGAGACCCAGTACTTC. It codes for CASSPLAGGGETQYF.

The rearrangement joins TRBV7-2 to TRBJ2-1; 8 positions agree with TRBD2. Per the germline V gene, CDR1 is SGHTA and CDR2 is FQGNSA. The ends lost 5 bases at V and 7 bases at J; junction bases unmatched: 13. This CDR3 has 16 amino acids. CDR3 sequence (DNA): TGTGCCAGCAGCCTCCAGACTAGCGCCCCCGGGAATGAGCAGTTCTTC. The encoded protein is CASSLQTSAPGNEQFF. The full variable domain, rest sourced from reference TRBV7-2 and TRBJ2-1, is GAGVSQSPSNKVTEKGKDVELRCDPISGHTALYWYRQSLGQGLEFLIYFQGNSAPDKSGLPSDRFSAERTGGSVSTLTIQRTQQEDSAVYLCASSLQTSAPGNEQFFGPGTRLTVL.

The CDR3 DNA reads as TGTGCCAGCTCATCAGGGACGAATCAGCCCCAGCATTTT. Protein sequence: CASSSGTNQPQHF. This sequence joins TRBV18 and TRBJ1-5; D may be TRBD1 (5 bases). Trimming shortened V by 5 bases and J by 4 bases, and 9 bases separated the two germline ends. The V gene's germline CDR1 is KGHSH and CDR2 LQKENI. This CDR3 contains 13 residues.

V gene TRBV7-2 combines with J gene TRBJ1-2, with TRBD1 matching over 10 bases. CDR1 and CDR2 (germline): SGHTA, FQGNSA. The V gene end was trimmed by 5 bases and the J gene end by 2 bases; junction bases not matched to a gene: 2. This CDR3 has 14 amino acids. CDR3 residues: CASSVDRGNYGYTF. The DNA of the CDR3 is TGTGCCAGCAGCGTGGACAGGGGGAACTATGGCTACACCTTC.

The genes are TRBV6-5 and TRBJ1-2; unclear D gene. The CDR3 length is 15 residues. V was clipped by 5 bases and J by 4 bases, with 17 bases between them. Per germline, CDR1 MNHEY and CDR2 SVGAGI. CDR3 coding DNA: TGTGCCAGCAGTCCTAACACGCTCCTCTCCTATGGCTACACCTTC. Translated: CASSPNTLLSYGYTF.

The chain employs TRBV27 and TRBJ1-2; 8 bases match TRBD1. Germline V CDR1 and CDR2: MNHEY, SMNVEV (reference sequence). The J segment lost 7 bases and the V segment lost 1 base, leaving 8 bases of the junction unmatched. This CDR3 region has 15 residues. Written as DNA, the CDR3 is TGTGCCAGCAGTTTATTAGGTCAGGGGGCCGGTGGCTACACCTTC. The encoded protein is CASSLLGQGAGGYTF.

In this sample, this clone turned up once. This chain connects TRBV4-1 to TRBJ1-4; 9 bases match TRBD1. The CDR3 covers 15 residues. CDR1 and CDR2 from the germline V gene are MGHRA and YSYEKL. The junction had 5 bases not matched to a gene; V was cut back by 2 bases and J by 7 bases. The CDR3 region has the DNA TGCGCCAGCAGCCAACCGACAGGGGGAGGTGAAAAACTGTTTTTT. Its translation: CASSQPTGGGEKLFF.

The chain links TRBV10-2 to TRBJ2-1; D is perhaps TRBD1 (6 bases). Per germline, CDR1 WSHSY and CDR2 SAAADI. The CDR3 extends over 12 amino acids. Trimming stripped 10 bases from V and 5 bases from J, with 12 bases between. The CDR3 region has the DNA TGCGCCACCAGAGGACAGCACAATGAGCAGTTCTTC. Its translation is CATRGQHNEQFF.

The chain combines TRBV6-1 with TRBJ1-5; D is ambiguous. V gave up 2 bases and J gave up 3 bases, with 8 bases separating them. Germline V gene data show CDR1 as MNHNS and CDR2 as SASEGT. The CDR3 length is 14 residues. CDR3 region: CASSEWGVNQPQHF. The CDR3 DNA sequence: TGTGCCAGCAGTGAATGGGGAGTCAATCAGCCCCAGCATTTT.

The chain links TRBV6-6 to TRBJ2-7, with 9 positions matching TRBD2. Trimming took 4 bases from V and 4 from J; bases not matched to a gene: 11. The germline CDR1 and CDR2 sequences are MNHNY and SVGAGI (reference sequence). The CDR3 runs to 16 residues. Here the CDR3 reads CASSSPSGKEKYEQYF. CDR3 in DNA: TGTGCCAGCAGTTCCCCTAGCGGGAAGGAAAAGTACGAGCAGTACTTC.

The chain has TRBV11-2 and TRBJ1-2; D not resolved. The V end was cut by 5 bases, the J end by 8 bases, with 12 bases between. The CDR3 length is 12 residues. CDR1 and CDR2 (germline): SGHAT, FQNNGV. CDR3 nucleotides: TGTGCCAGCAGCCCAAGGAGGGCCGGCTACACCTTC. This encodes CASSPRRAGYTF.

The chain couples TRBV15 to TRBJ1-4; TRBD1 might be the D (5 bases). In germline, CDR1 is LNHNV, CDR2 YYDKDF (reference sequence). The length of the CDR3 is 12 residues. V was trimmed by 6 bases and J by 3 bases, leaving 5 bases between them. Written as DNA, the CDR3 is TGTGCCACCAGGGGGGCTAATGAAAAACTGTTTTTT. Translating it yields CATRGANEKLFF.

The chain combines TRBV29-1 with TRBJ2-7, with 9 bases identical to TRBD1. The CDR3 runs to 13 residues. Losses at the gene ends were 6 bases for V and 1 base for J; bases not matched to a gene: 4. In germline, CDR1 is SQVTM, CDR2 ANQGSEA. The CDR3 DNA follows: TGCAGCGTGGCGGGACAGGGATCCTACGAGCAGTACTTC. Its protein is CSVAGQGSYEQYF.

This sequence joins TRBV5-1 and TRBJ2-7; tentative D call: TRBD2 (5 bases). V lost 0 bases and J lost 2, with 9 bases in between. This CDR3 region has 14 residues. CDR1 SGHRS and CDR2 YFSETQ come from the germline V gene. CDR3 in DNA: TGCGCCAGCAGCTTGGATCCAGCGGCCTACGAGCAGTACTTC. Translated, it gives CASSLDPAAYEQYF. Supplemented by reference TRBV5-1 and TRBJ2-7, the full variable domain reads KAGVTQTPRYLIKTRGQQVTLSCSPISGHRSVSWYQQTPGQGLQFLFEYFSETQRNKGNFPGRFSGRQFSNSRSEMNVSTLELGDSALYLCASSLDPAAYEQYFGPGTRLTVT.